This record covers a single T cell receptor (beta chain). The sample belongs to a study of blood T cell repertoires in COVID-19. This table comes from immunoSEQ multiplex PCR, and its TCRdb copy is limited to in-frame clones, with some not included. The table shows approximately 210,000 clones, with around 81% occurring only once. Germline-derived CDR1 and CDR2 are KGHSH and LQKENI. The CDR3 length is 16 residues. Unmatched junction bases numbered 7, after V lost 3 bases and J lost 0 bases. The rearrangement uses TRBV18 and TRBJ2-5; 7 bases are a match to TRBD1. The TCR originated in a woman aged 50 to 60 with acute COVID-19. Sequencing was performed on PBMCs or T cells enriched from blood (not recorded which). The DNA of the CDR3 is TGTGCCAGCTCACCTAGACAGGGCCAGTACCAAGAGACCCAGTACTTC. Translated, it gives CASSPRQGQYQETQYF.